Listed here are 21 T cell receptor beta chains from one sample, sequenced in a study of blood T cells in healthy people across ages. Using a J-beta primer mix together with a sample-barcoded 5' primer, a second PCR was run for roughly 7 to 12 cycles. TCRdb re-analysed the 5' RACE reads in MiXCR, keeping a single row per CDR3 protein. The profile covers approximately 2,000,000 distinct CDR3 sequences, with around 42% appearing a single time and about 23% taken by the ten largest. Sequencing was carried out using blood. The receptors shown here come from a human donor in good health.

CDR3 sequence reads: CASSRPADTEAFF. In DNA form, the CDR3 reads TGTGCCAGCAGTCGCCCCGCAGACACTGAAGCTTTCTTT. V is TRBV12-3 or TRBV12-4 and J is TRBJ1-1; D unclear. The V end was cut by 5 bases, the J end by 3 bases, with 10 bases between. CDR3 length: 13 residues.

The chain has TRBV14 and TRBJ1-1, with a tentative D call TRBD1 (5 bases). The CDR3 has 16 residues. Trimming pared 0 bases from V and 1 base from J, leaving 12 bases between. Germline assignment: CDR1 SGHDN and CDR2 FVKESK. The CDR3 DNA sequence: TGTGCCAGCAGCCAAGATGGGGGTCAGAGGAACACTGAAGCTTTCTTT. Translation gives CASSQDGGQRNTEAFF.

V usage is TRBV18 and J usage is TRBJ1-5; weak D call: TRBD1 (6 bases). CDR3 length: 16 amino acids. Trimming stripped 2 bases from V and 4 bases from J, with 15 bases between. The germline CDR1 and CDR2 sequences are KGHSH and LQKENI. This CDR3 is CASSPGGQGINQPQHF. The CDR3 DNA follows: TGTGCCAGCTCACCAGGGGGCCAGGGGATAAATCAGCCCCAGCATTTT.

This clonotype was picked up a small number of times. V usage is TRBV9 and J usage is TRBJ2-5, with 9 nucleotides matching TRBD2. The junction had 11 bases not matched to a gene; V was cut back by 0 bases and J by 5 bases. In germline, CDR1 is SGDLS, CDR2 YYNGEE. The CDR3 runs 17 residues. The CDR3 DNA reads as TGTGCCAGCAGCGTAGGGGCTAGCGGGACGGGTGGGGAGACCCAGTACTTC. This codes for CASSVGASGTGGETQYF.

Written as DNA, the CDR3 is TGCAGCGGCCAAGGCGGGACAGGGGCATCGGATACGCAGTATTTT. Residues: CSGQGGTGASDTQYF. The rearrangement joins TRBV29-1 to TRBJ2-3; TRBD1 matches 10 bases. CDR3 length: 15 amino acids. Germline V gene sequence: CDR1 SQVTM, CDR2 ANQGSEA. V shed 7 bases, J shed 6 bases, and the junction held 13 bases outside the gene matches.

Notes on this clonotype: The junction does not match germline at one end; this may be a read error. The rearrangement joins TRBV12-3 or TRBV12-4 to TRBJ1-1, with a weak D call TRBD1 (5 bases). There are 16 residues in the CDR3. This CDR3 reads CASSPGWGIGDTGAFF. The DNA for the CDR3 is TGTGCCAGCAGTCCGGGGTGGGGGATAGGTGACACTGGAGCTTTCTTT.

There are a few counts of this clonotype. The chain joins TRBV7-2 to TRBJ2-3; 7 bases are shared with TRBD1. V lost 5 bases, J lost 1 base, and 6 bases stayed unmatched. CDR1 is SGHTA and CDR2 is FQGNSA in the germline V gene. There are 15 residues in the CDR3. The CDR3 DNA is TGTGCCAGCAGCCCTGGACAGGTTGGCACAGATACGCAGTATTTT. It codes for CASSPGQVGTDTQYF.

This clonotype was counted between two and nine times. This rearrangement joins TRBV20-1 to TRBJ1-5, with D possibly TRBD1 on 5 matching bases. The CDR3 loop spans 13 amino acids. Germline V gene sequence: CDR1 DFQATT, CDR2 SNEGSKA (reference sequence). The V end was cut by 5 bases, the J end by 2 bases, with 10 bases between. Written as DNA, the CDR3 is TGCAGTGCTCTGACAGCGCGCAATCAGCCCCAGCATTTT. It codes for CSALTARNQPQHF.

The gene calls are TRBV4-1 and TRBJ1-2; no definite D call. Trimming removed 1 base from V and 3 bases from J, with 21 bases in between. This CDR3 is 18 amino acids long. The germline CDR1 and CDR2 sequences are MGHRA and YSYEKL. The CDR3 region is CASSQVGSIPDPYYGYTF. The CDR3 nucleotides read TGCGCCAGCAGCCAAGTCGGGAGTATACCCGATCCATACTATGGCTACACCTTC.

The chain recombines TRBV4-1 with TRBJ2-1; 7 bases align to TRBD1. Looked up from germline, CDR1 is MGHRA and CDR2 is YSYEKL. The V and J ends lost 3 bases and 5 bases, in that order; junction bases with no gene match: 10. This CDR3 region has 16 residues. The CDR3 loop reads CASSHELGGLDNEQFF. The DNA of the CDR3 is TGCGCCAGCAGCCACGAATTAGGGGGCCTGGACAATGAGCAGTTCTTC.

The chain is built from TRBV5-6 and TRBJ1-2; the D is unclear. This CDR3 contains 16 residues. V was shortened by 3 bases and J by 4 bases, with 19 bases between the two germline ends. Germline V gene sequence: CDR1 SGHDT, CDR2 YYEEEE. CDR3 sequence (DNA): TGTGCCAGCAGCTCGTACCGACGATATCTCGGCTATGGCTACACCTTC. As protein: CASSSYRRYLGYGYTF. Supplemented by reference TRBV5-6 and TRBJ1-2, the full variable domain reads DAGVTQSPTHLIKTRGQQVTLRCSPKSGHDTVSWYQQALGQGPQFIFQYYEEEERQRGNFPDRFSGHQFPNYSSELNVNALLLGDSALYLCASSSYRRYLGYGYTFGSGTRLTVV.

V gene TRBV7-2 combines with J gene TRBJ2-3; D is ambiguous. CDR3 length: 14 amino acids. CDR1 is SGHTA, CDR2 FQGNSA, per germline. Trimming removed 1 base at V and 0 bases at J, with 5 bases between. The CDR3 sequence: CASSLEQSTDTQYF. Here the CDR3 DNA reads TGTGCCAGCAGCTTAGAACAAAGCACAGATACGCAGTATTTT.

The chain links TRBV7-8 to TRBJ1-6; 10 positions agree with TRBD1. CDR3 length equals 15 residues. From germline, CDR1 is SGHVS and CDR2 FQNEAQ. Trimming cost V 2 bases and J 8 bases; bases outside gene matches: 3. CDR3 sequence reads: CASSLRDRGDSPLHF. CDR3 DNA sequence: TGTGCCAGCAGCTTAAGGGACAGGGGAGATTCACCCCTCCACTTT.

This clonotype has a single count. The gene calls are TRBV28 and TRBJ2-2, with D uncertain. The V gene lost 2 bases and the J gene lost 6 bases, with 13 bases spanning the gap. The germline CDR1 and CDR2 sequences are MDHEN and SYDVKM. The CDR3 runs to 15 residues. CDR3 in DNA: TGTGCCAGCAGTTTAGAGGCGTCCCACGCCGGGGAGCTGTTTTTT. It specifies CASSLEASHAGELFF.

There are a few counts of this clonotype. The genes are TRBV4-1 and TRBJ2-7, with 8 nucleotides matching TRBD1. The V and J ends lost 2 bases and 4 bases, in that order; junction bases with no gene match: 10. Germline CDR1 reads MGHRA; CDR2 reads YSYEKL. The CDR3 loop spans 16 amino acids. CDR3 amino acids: CASSQSSGGGNYEQYF. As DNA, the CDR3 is TGCGCCAGCAGCCAATCATCAGGGGGCGGCAATTACGAGCAGTACTTC.

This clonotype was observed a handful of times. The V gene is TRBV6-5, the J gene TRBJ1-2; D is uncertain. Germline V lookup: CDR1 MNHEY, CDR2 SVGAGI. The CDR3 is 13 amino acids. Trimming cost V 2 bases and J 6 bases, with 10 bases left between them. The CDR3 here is CASSYDGANGYTF. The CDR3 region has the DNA TGTGCCAGCAGTTACGACGGTGCCAATGGCTACACCTTC.

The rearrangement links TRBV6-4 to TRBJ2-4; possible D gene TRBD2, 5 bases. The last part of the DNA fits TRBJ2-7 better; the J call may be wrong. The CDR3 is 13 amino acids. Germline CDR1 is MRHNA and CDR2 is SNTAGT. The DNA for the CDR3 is TGTGCCAGCAATACCCTAGCTCCGCACGAGCAGTACTTC. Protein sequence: CASNTLAPHEQYF.

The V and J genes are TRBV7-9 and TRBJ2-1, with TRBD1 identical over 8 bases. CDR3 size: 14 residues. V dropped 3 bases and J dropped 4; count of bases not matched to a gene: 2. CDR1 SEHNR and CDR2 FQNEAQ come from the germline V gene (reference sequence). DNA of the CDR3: TGTGCCAGCAGCTTGACAGGGGATTACAATGAGCAGTTCTTC. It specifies CASSLTGDYNEQFF.

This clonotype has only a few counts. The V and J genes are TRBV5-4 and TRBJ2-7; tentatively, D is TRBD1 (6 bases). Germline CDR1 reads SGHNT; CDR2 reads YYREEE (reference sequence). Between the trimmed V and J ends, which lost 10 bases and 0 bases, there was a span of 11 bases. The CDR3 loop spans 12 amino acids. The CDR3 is CAFRDNSYEQYF. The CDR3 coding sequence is TGTGCCTTCCGGGACAACTCCTACGAGCAGTACTTC. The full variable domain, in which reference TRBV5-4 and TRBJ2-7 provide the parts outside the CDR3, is ETGVTQSPTHLIKTRGQQVTLRCSSQSGHNTVSWYQQALGQGPQFIFQYYREEENGRGNFPPRFSGLQFPNYSSELNVNALELDDSALYLCAFRDNSYEQYFGPGTRLTVT.

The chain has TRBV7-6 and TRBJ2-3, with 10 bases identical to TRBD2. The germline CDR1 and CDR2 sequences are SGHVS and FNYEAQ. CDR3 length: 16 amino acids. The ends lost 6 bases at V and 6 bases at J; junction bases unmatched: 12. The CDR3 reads CASSPSGGVSLDTQYF. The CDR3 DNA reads TGTGCCAGCAGTCCAAGCGGGGGGGTTTCGTTGGATACGCAGTATTTT. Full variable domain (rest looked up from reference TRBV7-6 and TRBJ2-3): GAGVSQSPRYKVTKRGQDVALRCDPISGHVSLYWYRQALGQGPEFLTYFNYEAQQDKSGLPNDRFSAERPEGSISTLTIQRTEQRDSAMYRCASSPSGGVSLDTQYFGPGTRLTVL.

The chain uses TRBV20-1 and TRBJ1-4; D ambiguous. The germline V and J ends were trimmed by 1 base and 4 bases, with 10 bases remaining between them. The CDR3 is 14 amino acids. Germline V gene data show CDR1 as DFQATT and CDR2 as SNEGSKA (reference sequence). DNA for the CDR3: TGCAGTGCTAGAGGGCCGGAATATAATGAAAAACTGTTTTTT. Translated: CSARGPEYNEKLFF.